This T cell receptor (beta chain) was recorded in a study of early T cells in non-severe SARS-CoV-2 infection. Ten or more counts support this clonotype. Each single cDNA molecule received a unique molecular identifier. Using its own MiXCR run on the 5' RACE reads, TCRdb lists one record per CDR3 protein. The data show more than 20,000 distinct CDR3 sequences, with 4% to 4.5% seen just once and 4.4% held by the top ten. The receptor was isolated from an adult who was a healthcare worker with PCR-confirmed SARS-CoV-2 infection or an uninfected control (not recorded which). Input material: whole blood.

DNA for the CDR3: TGCAGCGTTGACGGAGGGGGCGCGTGGTATGAGCAGTTCTTC. Translated: CSVDGGGAWYEQFF. V and J are TRBV29-1 and TRBJ2-1; maybe TRBD1 (7 bases). The CDR3 consists of 14 residues. Germline CDR1 SQVTM, CDR2 ANQGSEA. The ends were cut back, 3 bases at V and 8 bases at J, with 17 bases in the middle.